This T cell receptor (beta chain) was found in a study of cytomegalovirus exposure and HLA in healthy donors. Background on the study: Findings of an earlier analysis included 90 million to 120 million unique TCR beta sequences from 190 million or so T cells.

The germline V and J ends were trimmed by 2 bases and 0 bases, with 14 bases remaining between them. The CDR3 has 16 amino acids. Germline V gene lookup returns CDR1 SGHTA and CDR2 FQGNSA. PCR employed 60 Vbeta and 13 Jbeta primers. Using immunoSEQ multiplex PCR, the repertoire was profiled, and TCRdb retains in-frame clones only, with some absent. This table has about 120,000 clones, around three quarters appearing once. Regarding the study as a whole: A missense DCLRE1C variant was associated with V- and J-gene trimming of TCR beta chains in a later analysis, and an independent cohort replicated the association.

Concerning this clone: The target antigen is unknown.

The chain joins TRBV7-2 to TRBJ2-7; TRBD2 is a possible D gene (6 bases). This sequence originates from a woman in her thirties or forties in good health and CMV-seropositive. Sequenced input: PBMCs. The CDR3: CASSLFSVADSYEQYF. For the CDR3, the DNA is TGTGCCAGCAGCTTATTTAGCGTAGCGGACTCCTACGAGCAGTACTTC. The entire variable domain, with the rest obtained from reference TRBV7-2 and TRBJ2-7, is as follows: GAGVSQSPSNKVTEKGKDVELRCDPISGHTALYWYRQSLGQGLEFLIYFQGNSAPDKSGLPSDRFSAERTGGSVSTLTIQRTQQEDSAVYLCASSLFSVADSYEQYFGPGTRLTVT.